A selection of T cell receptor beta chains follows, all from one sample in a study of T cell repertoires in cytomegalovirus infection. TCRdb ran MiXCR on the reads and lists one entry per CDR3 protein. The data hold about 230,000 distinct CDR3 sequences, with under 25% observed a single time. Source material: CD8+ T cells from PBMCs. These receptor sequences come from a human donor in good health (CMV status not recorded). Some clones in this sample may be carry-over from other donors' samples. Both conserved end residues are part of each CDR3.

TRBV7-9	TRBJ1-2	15	CASSPPGPLNYGYTF
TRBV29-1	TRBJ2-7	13	CSVTGAWNYEQYF
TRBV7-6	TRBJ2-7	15	CASSLGAGVTYEQYF
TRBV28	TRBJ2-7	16	CASSSVGQAISYEQYF
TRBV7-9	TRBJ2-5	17	CASSLDEGTGFQETQYF
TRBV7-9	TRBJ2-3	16	CASSLLVGMSTDTQYF
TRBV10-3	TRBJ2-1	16	CAISEGLAGSYNEQFF
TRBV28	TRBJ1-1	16	CASSPETGPMNTEAFF
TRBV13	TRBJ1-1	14	CASSLGTGPSEAFF
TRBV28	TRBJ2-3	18	CASSFRGVGMGATDTQYF
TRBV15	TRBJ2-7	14	CATSTTRGLYEQYF
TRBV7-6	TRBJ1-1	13	CASSSTWGTEAFF
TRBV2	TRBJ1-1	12	CASSETGTEAFF
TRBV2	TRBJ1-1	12	CASTNAVTEAFF
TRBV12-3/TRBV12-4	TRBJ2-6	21	CASSFNLRRLAGGPGANVLTF
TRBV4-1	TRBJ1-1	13	CASSWDSNTEAFF
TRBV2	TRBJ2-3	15	CASRTSGLRTDTQYF
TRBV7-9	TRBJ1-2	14	CASSLGTGLDGYTF
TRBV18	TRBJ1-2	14	CASSRPGQGSDYTF
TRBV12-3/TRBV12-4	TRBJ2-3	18	CASSHLAGGPYPTDTQYF
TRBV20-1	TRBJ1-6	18	CSAREGQGSLFYDSPLHF
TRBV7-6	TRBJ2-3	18	CASSLEWTSGPSTDTQYF
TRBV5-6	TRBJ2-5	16	CASSADRGPSSSTQYF
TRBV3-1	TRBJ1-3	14	CASSHWGSGNTIYF
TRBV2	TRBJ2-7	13	CASSVDRGYEQYF